This entry lists 17 T cell receptor beta chains sequenced from one sample in a study of molecular identifiers for immune sequencing clone quantification. TCRdb used MiXCR to reprocess the PCR reads, holding one entry per CDR3 protein. In the table there are a few hundred thousand distinct CDR3 sequences, 24% of which are singletons. The sample was naive CD8+ T cells from blood, with Jurkat cell RNA spiked in. Stated subset: FACS-sorted CD8+CD4-CCR7+CD45RA+ naive T cells. These receptors were collected from a human donor in good health. Some libraries in this study had Jurkat cell RNA spiked in.

This clonotype was counted many times. The V call is TRBV6-5, the J call TRBJ1-1, with TRBD1 as a possible D gene (5 bases). Looked up from germline, CDR1 is MNHEY and CDR2 is SVGAGI. The V end lost 0 bases, the J end lost 6 bases, and 11 bases lay between the germline ends. This CDR3 is built from 14 residues. The CDR3 spells CASSYSPDTPEAFF. The CDR3 DNA sequence: TGTGCCAGCAGTTACTCCCCGGACACCCCTGAAGCTTTCTTT.

The rearrangement links TRBV27 to TRBJ2-3; D might be TRBD2 (6 bases). CDR3 length equals 15 residues. V shed 2 bases and J shed 3 bases, with 12 bases lying between them. Germline V gene data show CDR1 as MNHEY and CDR2 as SMNVEV (reference sequence). This CDR3 reads CASSLTSLETDTQYF. CDR3 DNA sequence: TGTGCCAGCAGTTTAACTAGCCTTGAGACAGATACGCAGTATTTT.

There are a few counts of this clonotype. The CDR3 loop reads CASRQMPGTLQETQYF. CDR3 DNA: TGTGCCAGCAGACAGATGCCTGGGACGTTACAAGAGACCCAGTACTTC. The chain recombines TRBV6-6 with TRBJ2-5; D possibly matches TRBD1 or TRBD2 (5 bases each). Germline-derived CDR1 and CDR2 are MNHNY and SVGAGI (reference sequence). The CDR3 is 16 amino acids. V was clipped by 6 bases and J by 2 bases, with 19 bases between them.

This clonotype was counted between two and nine times. The gene calls are TRBV10-3 and TRBJ1-1; D is uncertain. The germline CDR1 and CDR2 sequences are ENHRY and SYGVKD. The CDR3 has 13 amino acids. V was trimmed by 2 bases and J by 1 base, leaving 5 bases between them. CDR3 in amino acids: CAISEMKNTEAFF. The CDR3 region has the DNA TGTGCCATCAGTGAGATGAAGAACACTGAAGCTTTCTTT.

The V and J genes are TRBV2 and TRBJ1-2; no firm D call. CDR3 length equals 16 residues. V lost 3 bases and J 3 bases, leaving 17 bases between the germline ends. Germline values: CDR1 SNHLY, CDR2 FYNNEI. The CDR3 spells CASSDGPTMGDYGYTF. The CDR3 DNA reads as TGTGCCAGCAGTGACGGTCCAACCATGGGAGACTATGGCTACACCTTC.

This clonotype has ten or more counts. CDR3 in amino acids: CASSTYAEQGNYNSPLHF. As DNA, the CDR3 is TGTGCCAGCAGTACATACGCCGAACAGGGGAACTATAATTCACCCCTCCACTTT. V is TRBV28 and J is TRBJ1-6, with TRBD1 matching 7 bases. This CDR3 region has 18 residues. J was trimmed by 3 bases and V by 5 bases; bases with no gene match: 13. Germline lookup yields CDR1 MDHEN and CDR2 SYDVKM.

This clonotype appeared many times. The V call is TRBV18, the J call TRBJ2-3; D not resolved. CDR1 and CDR2 from the germline V gene are KGHSH and LQKENI. This CDR3 spans 15 amino acids. Deletions cut 2 bases from V and 5 bases from J, with 14 bases between. CDR3 DNA sequence: TGTGCCAGCTCACCAGTCAGTGGTGCAGGAGATACGCAGTATTTT. Encoded protein: CASSPVSGAGDTQYF. Variable domain in full (rest from reference TRBV18 and TRBJ2-3): NAGVMQNPRHLVRRRGQEARLRCSPMKGHSHVYWYRQLPEEGLKFMVYLQKENIIDESGMPKERFSAEFPKEGPSILRIQQVVRGDSAAYFCASSPVSGAGDTQYFGPGTRLTVL.

This clonotype was seen more than once but under ten times. The chain has TRBV12-3 or TRBV12-4 and TRBJ2-7, with TRBD1 as a possible D gene (5 bases). The CDR3 totals 15 residues. Trimming took off 5 bases at V and 0 bases at J, with 14 bases between the two ends. The CDR3 DNA sequence: TGTGCCAGCAGTACGTCAGGGATCAGCTCCTACGAGCAGTACTTC. It specifies CASSTSGISSYEQYF.

About this clonotype itself: This clone may be a read error of a much larger clone one base away. This chain joins TRBV2 and TRBJ2-1, with 10 bases fitting TRBD1. Germline V CDR1 and CDR2: SNHLY, FYNNEI. The junction had 5 bases not matched to a gene; V was cut back by 10 bases and J by 5 bases. The CDR3 runs to 13 residues. DNA of the CDR3: TGTGCCACTGGGACAGGGGAAGACAATGAGCAGTTCTTC. Translating gives CATGTGEDNEQFF.

The genes are TRBV3-1 and TRBJ2-2, with D maybe TRBD1 (5 bases). V was clipped by 5 bases and J by 5 bases, with 18 bases between them. The CDR3 is made up of 16 amino acids. Germline V gives CDR1 LGHDT, CDR2 YNNKEL (reference sequence). The DNA of the CDR3 is TGTGCCAGCAGCTTTGGGCAGGGCGAATTGACCGGGGAGCTGTTTTTT. This codes for CASSFGQGELTGELFF.

In its sample, this clonotype was seen a few times. The chain uses TRBV5-4 and TRBJ2-5; 8 bases are shared with TRBD1. The CDR3 extends over 15 amino acids. J was trimmed by 2 bases and V by 1 base; bases with no gene match: 4. CDR1 and CDR2 from the germline V gene are SGHNT and YYREEE (reference sequence). DNA for the CDR3: TGTGCCAGCAGCTTGAAGGGACAGGAACAAGAGACCCAGTACTTC. This encodes CASSLKGQEQETQYF.

Comment on this clonotype: A read error may explain this, as a much larger clone is one base away. The chain joins TRBV7-2 to TRBJ2-3; D may be TRBD2 (5 bases). This CDR3 has 17 residues. V was pared by 5 bases and J by 5 bases, with 23 bases between. Germline values: CDR1 SGHTA, CDR2 FQGNSA. The chain's CDR3 is CASSPKLGSGYKDTQYF. CDR3 DNA sequence: TGTGCCAGCAGCCCAAAACTGGGGAGCGGTTACAAAGATACGCAGTATTTT.

This clonotype was picked up a small number of times. This rearrangement joins TRBV10-3 to TRBJ2-5, with 7 bases fitting TRBD2. The CDR3 is made up of 17 amino acids. Germline V gene data show CDR1 as ENHRY and CDR2 as SYGVKD. V gave up 0 bases and J gave up 7 bases; unmatched junction bases: 14. The CDR3 protein is CAISESLPSGGRATQYF. CDR3 nucleotides: TGTGCCATCAGTGAGTCCCTCCCCTCCGGGGGGAGAGCGACCCAGTACTTC.

The rearrangement uses TRBV6-1 and TRBJ2-6; D ambiguous. This CDR3 region has 15 residues. Trimming stripped 4 bases from V and 0 bases from J, with 7 bases between. Germline CDR1 reads MNHNS; CDR2 reads SASEGT. Here the CDR3 DNA reads TGTGCCAGCAGTGCCCTCGGCTCTGGGGCCAACGTCCTGACTTTC. Translation gives CASSALGSGANVLTF.

This clonotype was seen many times. The chain carries TRBV5-4 and TRBJ2-3; 8 nucleotides line up with TRBD2. Losses at the gene ends were 4 bases for V and 2 bases for J; bases not matched to a gene: 6. The CDR3 loop spans 15 amino acids. Germline V gene data show CDR1 as SGHNT and CDR2 as YYREEE (reference sequence). The CDR3 reads CASSPGLAYTDTQYF. The CDR3 DNA reads TGTGCCAGCAGCCCCGGACTAGCCTACACAGATACGCAGTATTTT.

This clonotype was recorded at least ten times. The chain joins TRBV5-1 to TRBJ2-7; weak D call: TRBD2 (6 bases). Trimming shortened V by 4 bases and J by 5 bases, and 19 bases separated the two germline ends. This CDR3 region has 15 residues. Per the germline V gene, CDR1 is SGHRS and CDR2 is YFSETQ. The CDR3 sequence: CASSMEGAPSDEQYF. CDR3 nucleotide sequence: TGCGCCAGCAGCATGGAGGGAGCGCCTTCGGACGAGCAGTACTTC.

This clonotype came up many times. This sequence joins TRBV7-9 and TRBJ2-3; 9 bases map to TRBD2. The ends lost 5 bases at V and 2 bases at J; junction bases unmatched: 8. From germline, CDR1 is SEHNR and CDR2 FQNEAQ (reference sequence). This CDR3 has 16 residues. CDR3 loop: CASSGQTSGYTDTQYF. In DNA, the CDR3 is TGTGCCAGCAGCGGCCAGACTAGCGGATACACAGATACGCAGTATTTT.